A selection of T cell receptor beta chains follows, all from one sample in a study of cytomegalovirus exposure and HLA in healthy donors. Some clones are missing from TCRdb's copy, which holds only in-frame ones; the method was immunoSEQ multiplex PCR. The top ten clones hold more than 0.35% of a sample with 150,000 to 200,000 clones, around 82% of them seen once. The sequencing sample was made of PBMCs. Receptors were obtained from a boy between 2 and 10 years old in good health and CMV-seronegative. Both conserved end residues are part of each CDR3.

J | length | V | CDR3
TRBJ2-2 | 20 | TRBV28 | CASSFKGLAGGPTNTGELFF
TRBJ2-7 | 14 | TRBV28 | CASSLGQGVNEQYF
TRBJ1-1 | 12 | TRBV27 | CASRGQGTEAFF
TRBJ2-1 | 13 | TRBV7-3 | CASSFGLLNEQFF
TRBJ2-1 | 16 | TRBV7-9 | CASSLTSGSLFDEQFF
TRBJ2-1 | 14 | TRBV2 | CAGTQGGVHNEQFF
TRBJ1-2 | 17 | TRBV12-5 | CASGPRSATGKDYGYTF
TRBJ2-5 | 15 | TRBV6-5 | CASSYFGGGQETQYF
TRBJ1-4 | 11 | TRBV20-1 | CSARHSEKLFF
TRBJ2-7 | 16 | TRBV4-2 | CASSQAVSSGTYEQYF
TRBJ2-1 | 16 | TRBV7-6 | CASSQEGAGGWDEQFF
TRBJ2-5 | 15 | TRBV9 | CASSVGGGFLETQYF
TRBJ1-4 | 14 | TRBV6-5 | CASRPGQGVGKLFF
TRBJ2-5 | 17 | TRBV11-2 | CASSPKIRGVPQETQYF
TRBJ2-2 | 16 | TRBV5-4 | CASSSLAGGPVGELFF
TRBJ2-1 | 14 | TRBV29-1 | CSVRTSGRVNEQFF
TRBJ1-2 | 14 | TRBV28 | CASSSDHRNYGYTF
TRBJ2-7 | 14 | TRBV7-9 | CASSPRQSRYEQYF
TRBJ1-5 | 15 | TRBV28 | CASSPAGTSNQPQHF
TRBJ2-5 | 15 | TRBV19 | CASSIQGLGDGAQYF
TRBJ1-2 | 16 | TRBV7-3 | CASSLDRGAGSYGYTF
TRBJ2-1 | 16 | TRBV5-1 | CASASITGGPGNEQFF
TRBJ2-5 | 15 | TRBV6-4 | CASSQLAVRVETQYF
TRBJ1-1 | 13 | TRBV6-5 | CASRRTGNTEAFF
TRBJ1-2 | 15 | TRBV19 | CASSQQGPSNYGYTF
TRBJ2-3 | 13 | TRBV29-1 | CSVEGPREDTQYF
TRBJ2-1 | 16 | TRBV2 | CASSVPPGAFKNEQFF
TRBJ2-7 | 12 | TRBV28 | CASSYGTRGQYF
TRBJ2-1 | 11 | TRBV12-5 | CASGSSDEQFF
TRBJ1-3 | 15 | TRBV19 | CASSKLTGAGNTIYF
TRBJ2-3 | 16 | TRBV5-1 | CASRPIAGVLTDTQYF
TRBJ1-5 | 15 | TRBV19 | CASSPDRTSWEPQHF
TRBJ1-1 | 13 | TRBV28 | CASRETGRAEAFF
TRBJ2-5 | 15 | TRBV28 | CASRGWASGEETQYF
TRBJ2-1 | 13 | TRBV27 | CASSLGSNNEQFF
TRBJ1-1 | 16 | TRBV19 | CASSILTGIFSTEAFF
TRBJ2-5 | 17 | TRBV5-1 | CASSPGLAGGLGETQYF
TRBJ2-5 | 12 | TRBV7-9 | CATTGFEETQYF
TRBJ1-5 | 19 | TRBV7-8 | CASSLGGTGATPLNQPQHF
TRBJ2-4 | 20 | TRBV28 | CASRFVGIRDRGRGKNIQYF
TRBJ2-7 | 14 | TRBV10-3 | CAIKGTSEKYEQYF
TRBJ1-5 | 12 | TRBV5-6 | CASSLSNQPQHF
TRBJ1-2 | 13 | TRBV10-3 | CAISESDSLGYTF
TRBJ2-1 | 16 | TRBV6-6 | CASSTGLNGAYNEQFF
TRBJ2-3 | 12 | TRBV2 | CASPGSTDTQYF
TRBJ2-1 | 15 | TRBV6-5 | CASRLTVSKRHEQFF
TRBJ1-5 | 16 | TRBV28 | CASSLLRAQGNQPQHF
TRBJ1-5 | 13 | TRBV6-5 | CASRSGLYQPQHF